The source of this T cell receptor beta chain is a study of T cell repertoires in cytomegalovirus infection. On the study more broadly: Signatures in public TCR beta sequences pointed to both CMV infection and matching HLA type.

General observations from the study: In two of eight donors, the top clonotype was HLA-C-restricted CMV-specific. Public TCR beta family frequency separated CMV-and-HLA carriers, including in an independent cohort.

This clonotype was counted ten times or more. Its specificity is not known. With V trimmed by 5 bases and J by 8 bases, 8 bases remained unmatched. The germline V gene encodes CDR1 SGHTA and CDR2 FQGTGA. This CDR3 spans 13 amino acids. TCRdb ran MiXCR on the reads and lists one entry per CDR3 protein. The sample shows around 450,000 distinct CDR3 sequences, around 10% of them seen only once. This chain links TRBV7-3 with TRBJ1-1; 7 positions match TRBD1. The sequencing input was PBMCs. The clonotype comes from a human donor in good health (CMV status not recorded). Some clones in this sample may be carry-over from other donors' samples. In DNA, the CDR3 is TGTGCCAGCAGCACCCGACAGGGTCGCGAAGCTTTCTTT. Amino acid sequence: CASSTRQGREAFF.